This passage covers 3 T cell receptor beta chains from one sample sequenced in a study of blood T cell repertoires in COVID-19. Sequencing used immunoSEQ multiplex PCR; TCRdb keeps in-frame clones, though not all of them. Among over 400,000 clones listed, about nine tenths were seen once. Sequencing input: peripheral blood. These receptors were obtained from a woman between 25 and 40 years old with active or convalescent COVID-19.

The J gene is TRBJ1-4, the V gene TRBV6-6, with a weak D call TRBD1 (5 bases). This CDR3 contains 14 residues. Trimming cost V 6 bases and J 8 bases, with 16 bases left between them. Looked up from germline, CDR1 is MNHNY and CDR2 is SVGAGI (reference sequence). CDR3 sequence: CASSLQGGGEKLFF. CDR3 DNA sequence: TGTGCCAGCAGCCTGCAGGGTGGTGGGGAAAAACTGTTTTTT.

The chain has TRBV3-1 (or the pseudogene TRBV3-2) and TRBJ1-1; TRBD1 might be the D (5 bases). The CDR3 covers 14 residues. Germline assignment: CDR1 LGHDT and CDR2 YNNKEL (reference sequence). V was clipped by 0 bases and J by 4 bases, with 9 bases between them. CDR3 sequence (DNA): TGTGCCAGCAGCCAAGACCAGGGTTTCACTGAAGCTTTCTTT. Amino acids: CASSQDQGFTEAFF.

This clone was recorded once. CDR3 sequence reads: CAKRGQGIRNEQFF. In DNA, the CDR3 is TGTGCCAAAAGGGGACAGGGGATTCGAAATGAGCAGTTCTTC. This chain connects TRBV21-1 to TRBJ2-1; the table's D gene call, TRBD1, was not cross checked with the DNA. TRBV21-1 represents a pseudogene. The length of the CDR3 is 14 residues.